This TCR beta chain originates from a study of blood T cell repertoires in COVID-19 (dated by TCRdb to 2020 to 2021). About the full investigation: Collaborator samples came from the United States, Italy and Spain and covered acute and convalescent phases of COVID-19. The samples were drawn from the first 160 participants of the ongoing ImmuneRACE study and from 950 to 1,500 subjects provided by 6 global collaborators. A de-identified subject ID, COVID-19 status, age in years and sex were almost always included in the sample metadata. Where HLA class I and class II types were available, the types were taken from metadata supplied by the sample provider, not from assay-based typing. Deeply sampled blood TCRbeta repertoires from subjects exposed to, actively infected with, or recovered from COVID-19 were included in the dataset. The repertoires were released in a freely available public database meant as a resource for research on the immune response to SARS-CoV-2. The prospective study material was composed of cDNA or gDNA derived from T cells, B-cell-depleted T cells, or PBMCs.

Collaborating institutions collected whole blood in K2EDTA tubes following their own protocols. For TCRbeta analysis, collaborator samples were shipped as frozen whole blood, as isolated PBMCs, or as DNA extracted from either sample type. Broader findings and caveats from the paper: How much clinical and demographic metadata was included differed by source and by participant, and the metadata was provided uncurated.

Of note for this clone: Its antigen is unknown. There are no base qualities to consult, and no much larger clone falls within one base.

TCRbeta CDR3 regions were amplified from genomic DNA using the immunoSEQ Assay, a bias-controlled multiplex PCR. On the study's bioinformatics: The number of nucleated cells in each sample was estimated from the amplification of reference gene primers within the assay. To quantify the absolute abundance of each unique TCRbeta CDR3 rearrangement, sequence reads were collapsed and filtered. Productive Simpson clonality was computed per sample as the square root of Simpson's diversity index over productive rearrangements. The immuneACCESS repertoire file appears here via TCRdb, limited to in-frame rearrangements. These files lack a portion of the clones; in checked studies, under half of the deficit traces to unresolved V genes, and the cause of the others is not known. V and J calls plus clone size are reproduced from that table; the DNA served to infer D and trimming. This sample comprises around 100,000 clones, 82% of them detected only once. The leading ten clones occupy less than 8% of the sample.

From cysteine to phenylalanine, the CDR3 is 17 amino acids long. Just CDR3 DNA is preserved here, 51 bases in frame from base 1. V loses 7 bases at its end and J loses 4 bases; junction bases beyond the gene matches: 16. The germline V gene (reference sequence) supplies CDR1 MNHEY and CDR2 SMNVEV. The sequence derives from a man between 65 and 80 years old with acute or convalescent COVID-19. The specimen sequenced was peripheral blood. Recombination linked TRBV27 to TRBJ1-5; the junction holds 7 bases that match TRBD1. For the CDR3, the sequence is CASTSVLGTVKNQPQHF. In nucleotide form, the sequence is TGTGCCAGCACCTCCGTTCTTGGGACAGTCAAGAATCAGCCCCAGCATTTT.